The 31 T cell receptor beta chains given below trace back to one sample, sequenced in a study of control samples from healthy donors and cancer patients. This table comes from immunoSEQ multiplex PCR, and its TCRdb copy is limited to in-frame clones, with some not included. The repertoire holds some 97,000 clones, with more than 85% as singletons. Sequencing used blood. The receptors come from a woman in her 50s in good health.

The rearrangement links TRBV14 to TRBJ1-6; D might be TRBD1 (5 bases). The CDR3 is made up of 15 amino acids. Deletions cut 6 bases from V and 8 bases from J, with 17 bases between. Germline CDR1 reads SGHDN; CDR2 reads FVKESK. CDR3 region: CASSRHGGGDSPLHF. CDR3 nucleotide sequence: TGTGCCAGCAGTCGCCACGGGGGTGGGGATTCACCCCTCCACTTT. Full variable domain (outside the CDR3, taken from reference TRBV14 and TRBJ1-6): EAGVTQFPSHSVIEKGQTVTLRCDPISGHDNLYWYRRVMGKEIKFLLHFVKESKQDESGMPNNRFLAERTGGTYSTLKVQPAELEDSGVYFCASSRHGGGDSPLHFGNGTRLTVT.

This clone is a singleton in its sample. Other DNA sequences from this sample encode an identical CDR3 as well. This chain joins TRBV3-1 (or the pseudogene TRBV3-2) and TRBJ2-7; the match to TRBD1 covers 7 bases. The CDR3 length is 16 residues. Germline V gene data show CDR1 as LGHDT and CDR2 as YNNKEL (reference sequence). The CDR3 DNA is TGTGCCAGCAGTCAAGATCCCGGGGACAGCTCCTACGAGCAGTACGTC. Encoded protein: CASSQDPGDSSYEQYV.

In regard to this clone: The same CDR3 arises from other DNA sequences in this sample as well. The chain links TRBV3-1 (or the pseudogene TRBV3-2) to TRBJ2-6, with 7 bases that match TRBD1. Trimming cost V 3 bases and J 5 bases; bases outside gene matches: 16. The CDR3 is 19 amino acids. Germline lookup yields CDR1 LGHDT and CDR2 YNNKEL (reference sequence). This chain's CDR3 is CASSQAGSDRGQRANVLTF. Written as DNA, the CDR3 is TGTGCCAGCAGCCAGGCTGGGTCGGATAGGGGGCAAAGGGCCAACGTCCTGACTTTC.

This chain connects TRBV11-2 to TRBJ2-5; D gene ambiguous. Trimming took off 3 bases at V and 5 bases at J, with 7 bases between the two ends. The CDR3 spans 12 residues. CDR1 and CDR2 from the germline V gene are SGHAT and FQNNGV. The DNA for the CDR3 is TGTGCCAGCAGCTTCGGGCGGGAGACCCAGTACTTC. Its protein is CASSFGRETQYF. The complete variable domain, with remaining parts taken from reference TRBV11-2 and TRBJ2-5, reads EAGVAQSPRYKIIEKRQSVAFWCNPISGHATLYWYQQILGQGPKLLIQFQNNGVVDDSQLPKDRFSAERLKGVDSTLKIQPAKLEDSAVYLCASSFGRETQYFGPGTRLLVL.

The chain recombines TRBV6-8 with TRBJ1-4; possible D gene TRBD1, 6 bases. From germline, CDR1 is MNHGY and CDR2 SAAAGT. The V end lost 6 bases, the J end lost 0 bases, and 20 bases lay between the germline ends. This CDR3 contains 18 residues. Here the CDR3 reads CASRPPDRHIATNEKLFF. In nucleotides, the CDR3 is TGTGCCAGCAGGCCCCCCGACAGGCACATTGCAACTAATGAAAAACTGTTTTTT.

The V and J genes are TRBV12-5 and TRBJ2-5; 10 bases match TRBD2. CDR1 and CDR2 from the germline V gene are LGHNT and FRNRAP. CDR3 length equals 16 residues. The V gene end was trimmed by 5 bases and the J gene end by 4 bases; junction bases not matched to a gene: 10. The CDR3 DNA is TGTGCTAGTGGTATCTTTTATGCTAGCGGGAGAGAGACCCAGTACTTC. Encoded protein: CASGIFYASGRETQYF.

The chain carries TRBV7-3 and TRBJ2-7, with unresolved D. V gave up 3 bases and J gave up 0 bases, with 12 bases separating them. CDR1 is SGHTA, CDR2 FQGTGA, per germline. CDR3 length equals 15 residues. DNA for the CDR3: TGTGCCAGCAGCTTTACGCCTGGAAGCTCCTACGAGCAGTACTTC. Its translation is CASSFTPGSSYEQYF.

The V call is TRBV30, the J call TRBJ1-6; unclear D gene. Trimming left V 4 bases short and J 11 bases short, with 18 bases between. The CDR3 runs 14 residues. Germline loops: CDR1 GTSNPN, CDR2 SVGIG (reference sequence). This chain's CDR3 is CAWTPGGFETPLHF. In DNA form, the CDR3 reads TGTGCCTGGACCCCGGGCGGCTTCGAAACACCCCTCCACTTT.

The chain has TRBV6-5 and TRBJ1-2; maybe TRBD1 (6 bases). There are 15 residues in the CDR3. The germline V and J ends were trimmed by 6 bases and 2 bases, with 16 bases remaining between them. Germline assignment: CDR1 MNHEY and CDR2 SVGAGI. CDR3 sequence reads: CASREGRRGNYGYTF. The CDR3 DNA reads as TGTGCCAGCAGGGAGGGCCGAAGGGGGAACTATGGCTACACCTTC.

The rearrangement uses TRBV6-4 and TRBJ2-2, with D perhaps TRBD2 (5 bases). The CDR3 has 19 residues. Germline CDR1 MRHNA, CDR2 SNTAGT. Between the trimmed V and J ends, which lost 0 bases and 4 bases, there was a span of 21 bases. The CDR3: CASSDSAGLGLRGTGELFF. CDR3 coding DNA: TGTGCCAGCAGTGACTCGGCGGGTCTGGGCCTTCGGGGCACCGGGGAGCTGTTTTTT.

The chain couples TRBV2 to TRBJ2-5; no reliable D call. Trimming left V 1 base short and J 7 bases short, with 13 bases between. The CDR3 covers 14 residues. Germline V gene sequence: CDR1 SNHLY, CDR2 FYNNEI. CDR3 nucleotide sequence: TGTGCCAGCAGTGAAGTGGTCGACCTGGGGACCCAGTACTTC. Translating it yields CASSEVVDLGTQYF.

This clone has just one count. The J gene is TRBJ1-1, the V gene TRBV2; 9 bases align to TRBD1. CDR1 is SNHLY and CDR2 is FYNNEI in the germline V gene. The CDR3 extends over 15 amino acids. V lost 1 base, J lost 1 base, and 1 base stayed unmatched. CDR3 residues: CASSEDRGQNTEAFF. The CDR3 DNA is TGTGCCAGCAGTGAAGACAGGGGGCAGAACACTGAAGCTTTCTTT.

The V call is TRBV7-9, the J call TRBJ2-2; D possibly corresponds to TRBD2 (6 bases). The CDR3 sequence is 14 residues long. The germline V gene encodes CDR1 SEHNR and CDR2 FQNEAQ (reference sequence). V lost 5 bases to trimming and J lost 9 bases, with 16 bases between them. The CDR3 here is CASSDGSERRELFF. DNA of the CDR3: TGTGCCAGCAGCGACGGGAGCGAGCGGCGGGAGCTGTTTTTT.

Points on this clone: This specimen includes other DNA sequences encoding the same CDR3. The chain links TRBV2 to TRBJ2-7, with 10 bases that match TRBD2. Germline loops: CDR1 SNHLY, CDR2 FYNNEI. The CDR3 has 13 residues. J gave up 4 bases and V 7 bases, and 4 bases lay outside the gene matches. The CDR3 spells CASNSGRAYEQYV. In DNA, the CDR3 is TGTGCCAGCAACAGCGGGAGGGCTTACGAGCAGTACGTC.

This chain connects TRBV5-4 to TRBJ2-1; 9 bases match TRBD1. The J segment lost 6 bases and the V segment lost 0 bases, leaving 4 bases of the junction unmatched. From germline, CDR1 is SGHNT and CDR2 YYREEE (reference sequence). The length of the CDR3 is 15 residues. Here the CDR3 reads CASSLDRGPVNEQFF. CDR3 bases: TGTGCCAGCAGCTTGGACAGGGGGCCAGTCAATGAGCAGTTCTTC.

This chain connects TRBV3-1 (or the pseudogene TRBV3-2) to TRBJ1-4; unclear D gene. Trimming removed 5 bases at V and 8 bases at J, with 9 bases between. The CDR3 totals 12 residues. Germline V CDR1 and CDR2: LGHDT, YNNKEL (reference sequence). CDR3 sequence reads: CASSIRWEKLFF. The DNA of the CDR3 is TGTGCCAGCAGCATCCGATGGGAAAAACTGTTTTTT.

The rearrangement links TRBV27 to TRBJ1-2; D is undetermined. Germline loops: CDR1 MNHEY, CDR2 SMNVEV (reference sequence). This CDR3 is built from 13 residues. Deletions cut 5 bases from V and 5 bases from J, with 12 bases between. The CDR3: CASSHGPTYGYTF. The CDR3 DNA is TGTGCCAGCAGTCACGGACCTACTTATGGCTACACCTTC.

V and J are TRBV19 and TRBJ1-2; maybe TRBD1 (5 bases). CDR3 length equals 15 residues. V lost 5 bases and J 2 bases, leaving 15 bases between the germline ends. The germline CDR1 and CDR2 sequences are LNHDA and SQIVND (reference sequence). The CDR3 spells CASSLGAGQNYGYTF. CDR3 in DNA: TGTGCCAGTAGTCTCGGGGCAGGGCAGAACTATGGCTACACCTTC.

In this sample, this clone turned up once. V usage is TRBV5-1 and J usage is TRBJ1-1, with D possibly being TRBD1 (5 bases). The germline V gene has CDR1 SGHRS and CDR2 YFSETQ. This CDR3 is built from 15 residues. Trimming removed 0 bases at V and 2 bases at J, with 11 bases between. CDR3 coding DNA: TGCGCCAGCAGCTTGGACCTGGGACCTAACACTGAAGCTTTCTTT. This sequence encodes CASSLDLGPNTEAFF.

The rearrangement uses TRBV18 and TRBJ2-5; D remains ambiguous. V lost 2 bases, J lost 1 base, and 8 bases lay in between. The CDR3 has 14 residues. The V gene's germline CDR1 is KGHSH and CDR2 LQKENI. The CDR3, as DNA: TGTGCCAGCTCACCAAGGTACACCCAAGAGACCCAGTACTTC. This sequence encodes CASSPRYTQETQYF.

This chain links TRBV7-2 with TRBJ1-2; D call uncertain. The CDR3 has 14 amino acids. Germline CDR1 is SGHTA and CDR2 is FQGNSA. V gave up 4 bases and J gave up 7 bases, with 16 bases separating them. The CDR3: CASSSDRVSPGYTF. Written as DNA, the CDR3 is TGTGCCAGCAGCTCGGACCGAGTGTCGCCTGGCTACACCTTC.

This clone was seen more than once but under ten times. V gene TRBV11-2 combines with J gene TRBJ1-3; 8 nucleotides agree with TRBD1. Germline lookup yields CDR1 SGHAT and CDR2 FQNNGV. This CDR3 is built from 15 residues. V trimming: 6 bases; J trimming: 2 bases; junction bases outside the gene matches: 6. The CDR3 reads CASRTLQGAGNTIYF. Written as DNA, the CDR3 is TGTGCCAGCAGGACCCTACAGGGGGCTGGAAACACCATATATTTT.

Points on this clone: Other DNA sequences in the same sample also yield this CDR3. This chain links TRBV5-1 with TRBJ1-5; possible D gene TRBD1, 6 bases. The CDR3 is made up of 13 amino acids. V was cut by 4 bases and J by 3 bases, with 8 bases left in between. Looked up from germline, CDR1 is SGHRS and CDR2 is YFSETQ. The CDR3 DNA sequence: TGCGCCAGCAGCCGGGACATCAATCAGCCCCAGCATTTT. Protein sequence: CASSRDINQPQHF.

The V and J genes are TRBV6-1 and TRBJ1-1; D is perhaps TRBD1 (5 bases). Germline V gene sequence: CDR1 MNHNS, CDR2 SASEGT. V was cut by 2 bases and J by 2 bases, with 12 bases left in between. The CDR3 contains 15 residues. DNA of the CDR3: TGTGCCAGCAGTGAATATTTCGGGGGAAACACTGAAGCTTTCTTT. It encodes CASSEYFGGNTEAFF.

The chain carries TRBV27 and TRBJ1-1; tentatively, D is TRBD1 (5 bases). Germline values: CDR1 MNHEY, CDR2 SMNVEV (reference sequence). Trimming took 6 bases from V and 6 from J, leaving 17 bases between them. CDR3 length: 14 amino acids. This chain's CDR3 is CASRARAFGSEAFF. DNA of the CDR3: TGTGCCAGCAGAGCCAGGGCCTTCGGGTCTGAAGCTTTCTTT.

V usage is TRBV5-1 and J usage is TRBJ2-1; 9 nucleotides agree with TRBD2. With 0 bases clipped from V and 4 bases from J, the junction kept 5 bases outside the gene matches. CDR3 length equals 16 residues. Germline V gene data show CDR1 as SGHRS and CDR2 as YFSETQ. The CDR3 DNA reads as TGCGCCAGCAGCTTGGGGCTAGCGGGGTTATACAATGAGCAGTTCTTC. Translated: CASSLGLAGLYNEQFF.

This CDR3 is CATSRVTDTDTQYF. CDR3 nucleotides: TGTGCCACCAGCAGAGTTACAGACACAGATACGCAGTATTTT. The chain employs TRBV15 and TRBJ2-3; D is ambiguous. Per germline, CDR1 LNHNV and CDR2 YYDKDF (reference sequence). The CDR3 consists of 14 residues. V lost 1 base and J lost 2, with 7 bases in between.

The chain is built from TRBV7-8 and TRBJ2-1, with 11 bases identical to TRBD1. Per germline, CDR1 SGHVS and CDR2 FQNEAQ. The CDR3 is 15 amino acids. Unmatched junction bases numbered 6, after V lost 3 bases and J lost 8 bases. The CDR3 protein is CASSFRDRGEDEQFF. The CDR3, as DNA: TGTGCCAGCAGCTTCCGGGACAGGGGGGAGGATGAGCAGTTCTTC.

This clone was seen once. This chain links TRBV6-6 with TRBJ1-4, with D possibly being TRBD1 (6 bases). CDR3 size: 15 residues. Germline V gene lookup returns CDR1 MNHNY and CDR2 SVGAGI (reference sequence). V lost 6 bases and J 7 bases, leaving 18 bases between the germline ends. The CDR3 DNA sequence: TGTGCCAGCAGGGAACTCGGGACAACGGGTGAAAAACTGTTTTTT. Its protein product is CASRELGTTGEKLFF.

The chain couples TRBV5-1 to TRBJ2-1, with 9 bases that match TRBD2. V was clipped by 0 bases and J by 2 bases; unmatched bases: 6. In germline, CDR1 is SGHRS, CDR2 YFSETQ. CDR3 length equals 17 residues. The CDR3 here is CASSLGASGDAYNEQFF. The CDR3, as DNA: TGCGCCAGCAGCTTGGGGGCTAGCGGGGATGCCTACAATGAGCAGTTCTTC.

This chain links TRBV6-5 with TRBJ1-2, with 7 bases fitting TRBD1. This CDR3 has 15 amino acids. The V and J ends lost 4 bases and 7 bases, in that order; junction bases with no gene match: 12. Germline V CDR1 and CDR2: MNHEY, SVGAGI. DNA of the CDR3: TGTGCCAGCAGTTTGGCCGGGACAGTTAATGTTGGCTACACCTTC. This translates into CASSLAGTVNVGYTF.